Here is one TCR beta chain with its context. This specimen belongs to a study of blood T cell repertoires in COVID-19. Clones were read by immunoSEQ multiplex PCR, and TCRdb kept only the in-frame ones, dropping some. The sample lists around 62,000 clones; about 90% were seen once. This TCR came from a man in his sixties with acute or convalescent COVID-19. The sample consisted of peripheral blood.

The CDR3 spells CASSLARENNEQFF. The CDR3 nucleotides are TGTGCCAGCAGCTTAGCGCGGGAAAACAATGAGCAGTTCTTC. The rearrangement uses TRBV7-2 and TRBJ2-1; D is possibly TRBD2 (6 bases). Germline CDR1 is SGHTA and CDR2 is FQGNSA. The CDR3 covers 14 residues. Trimming removed 0 bases at V and 5 bases at J, with 8 bases between.